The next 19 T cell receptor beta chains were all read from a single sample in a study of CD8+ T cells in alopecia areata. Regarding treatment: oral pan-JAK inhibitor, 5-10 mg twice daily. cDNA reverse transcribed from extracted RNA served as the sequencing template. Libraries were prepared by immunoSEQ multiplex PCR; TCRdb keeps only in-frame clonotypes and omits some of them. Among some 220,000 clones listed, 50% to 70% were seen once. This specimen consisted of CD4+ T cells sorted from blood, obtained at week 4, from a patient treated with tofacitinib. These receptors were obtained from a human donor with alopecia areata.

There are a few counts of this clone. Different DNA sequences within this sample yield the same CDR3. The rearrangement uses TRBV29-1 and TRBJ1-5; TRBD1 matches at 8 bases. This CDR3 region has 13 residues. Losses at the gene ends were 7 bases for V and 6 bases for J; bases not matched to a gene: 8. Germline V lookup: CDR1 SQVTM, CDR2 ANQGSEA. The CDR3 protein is CSALGQGGQPQHF. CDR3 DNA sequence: TGCAGCGCCCTTGGACAGGGCGGTCAGCCCCAGCATTTT.

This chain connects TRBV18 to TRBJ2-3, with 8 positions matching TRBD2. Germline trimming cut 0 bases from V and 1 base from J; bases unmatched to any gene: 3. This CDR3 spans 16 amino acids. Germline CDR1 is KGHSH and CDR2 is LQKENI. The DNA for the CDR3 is TGTGCCAGCTCACCACCCAGCGGGGGCCGCACAGATACGCAGTATTTT. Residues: CASSPPSGGRTDTQYF.

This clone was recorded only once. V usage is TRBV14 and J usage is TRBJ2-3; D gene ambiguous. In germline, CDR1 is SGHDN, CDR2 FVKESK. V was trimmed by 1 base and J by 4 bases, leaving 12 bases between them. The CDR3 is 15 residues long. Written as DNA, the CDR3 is TGTGCCAGCAGCCAAGCTAGGCCGCCCGCAGATACGCAGTATTTT. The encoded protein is CASSQARPPADTQYF.

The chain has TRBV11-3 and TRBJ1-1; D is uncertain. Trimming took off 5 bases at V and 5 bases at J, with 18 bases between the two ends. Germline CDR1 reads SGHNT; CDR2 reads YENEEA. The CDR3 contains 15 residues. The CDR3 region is CASSPIPGGGTEAFF. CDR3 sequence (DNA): TGTGCCAGCAGCCCGATACCGGGAGGTGGGACTGAAGCTTTCTTT.

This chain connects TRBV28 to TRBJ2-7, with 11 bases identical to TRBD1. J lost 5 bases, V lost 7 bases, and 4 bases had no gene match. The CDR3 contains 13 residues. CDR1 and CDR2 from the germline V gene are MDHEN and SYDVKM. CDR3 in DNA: TGTGCCAGCACCGGACAGGGGGCCGACGAGCAGTACTTC. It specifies CASTGQGADEQYF.

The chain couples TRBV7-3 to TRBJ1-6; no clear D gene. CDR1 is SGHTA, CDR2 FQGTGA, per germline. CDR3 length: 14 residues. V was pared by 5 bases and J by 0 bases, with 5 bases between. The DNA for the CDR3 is TGTGCCAGCAGCCGAAGCTCCTATAATTCACCCCTCCACTTT. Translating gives CASSRSSYNSPLHF. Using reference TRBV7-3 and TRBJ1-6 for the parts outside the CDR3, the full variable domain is GAGVSQTPSNKVTEKGKYVELRCDPISGHTALYWYRQSLGQGPEFLIYFQGTGAADDSGLPNDRFFAVRPEGSVSTLKIQRTERGDSAVYLCASSRSSYNSPLHFGNGTRLTVT.

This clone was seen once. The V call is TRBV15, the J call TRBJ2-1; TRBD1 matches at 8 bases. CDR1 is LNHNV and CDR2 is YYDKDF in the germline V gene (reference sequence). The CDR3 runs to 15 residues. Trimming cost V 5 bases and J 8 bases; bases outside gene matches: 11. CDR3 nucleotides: TGTGCCACCAGCGGAAAGACAGGGGAAATCGATGAGCAGTTCTTC. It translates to CATSGKTGEIDEQFF.

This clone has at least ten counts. For the CDR3, the DNA is TGTGCCAGCAGTGAAAAAAGAGGGACAGCTGCAAACACCGGGGAGCTGTTTTTT. Translated: CASSEKRGTAANTGELFF. The chain uses TRBV6-1 and TRBJ2-2; 7 bases fit TRBD1. V was pared by 2 bases and J by 2 bases, with 11 bases of the junction left unmatched. Germline values: CDR1 MNHNS, CDR2 SASEGT. CDR3 size: 18 residues.

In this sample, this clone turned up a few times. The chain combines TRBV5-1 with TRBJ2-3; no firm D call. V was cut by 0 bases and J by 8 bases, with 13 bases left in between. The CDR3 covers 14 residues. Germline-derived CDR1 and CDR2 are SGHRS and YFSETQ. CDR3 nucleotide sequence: TGCGCCAGCAGCTTGGAGACGGAGCGCGGTACGCAGTATTTT. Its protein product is CASSLETERGTQYF.

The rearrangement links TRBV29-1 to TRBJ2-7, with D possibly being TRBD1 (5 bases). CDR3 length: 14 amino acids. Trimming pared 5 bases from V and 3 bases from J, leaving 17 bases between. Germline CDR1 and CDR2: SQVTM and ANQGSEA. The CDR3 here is CSVRTLGVDYEQYF. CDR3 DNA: TGCAGCGTTAGAACCTTAGGGGTTGACTACGAGCAGTACTTC.

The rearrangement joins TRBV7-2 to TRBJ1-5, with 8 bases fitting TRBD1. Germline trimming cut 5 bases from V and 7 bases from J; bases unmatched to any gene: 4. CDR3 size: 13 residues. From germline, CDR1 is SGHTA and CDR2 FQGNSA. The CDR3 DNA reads TGTGCCAGCAGCGGGAGACAGGGGCAGCCCCAGCATTTT. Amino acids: CASSGRQGQPQHF.

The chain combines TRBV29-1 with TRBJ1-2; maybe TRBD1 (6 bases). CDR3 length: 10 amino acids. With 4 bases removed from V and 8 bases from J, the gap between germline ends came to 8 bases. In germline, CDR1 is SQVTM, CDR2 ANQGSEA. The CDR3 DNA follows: TGCAGCGTTGCAGGGGAGGGCTACACCTTC. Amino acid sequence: CSVAGEGYTF.

The CDR3 region is CASSGAGVYNEQFF. The CDR3 DNA follows: TGTGCCAGCAGTGGGGCAGGAGTCTACAATGAGCAGTTCTTC. The chain employs TRBV2 and TRBJ2-1; no clear D. V lost 4 bases and J 3 bases, leaving 10 bases between the germline ends. Per germline, CDR1 SNHLY and CDR2 FYNNEI. This CDR3 has 14 amino acids.

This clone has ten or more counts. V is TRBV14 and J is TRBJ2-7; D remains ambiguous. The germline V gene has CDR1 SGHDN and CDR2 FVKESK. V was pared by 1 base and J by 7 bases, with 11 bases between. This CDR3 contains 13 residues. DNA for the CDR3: TGTGCCAGCAGCCAAGCGACCTTTAGTGAGCAGTACTTC. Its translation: CASSQATFSEQYF.

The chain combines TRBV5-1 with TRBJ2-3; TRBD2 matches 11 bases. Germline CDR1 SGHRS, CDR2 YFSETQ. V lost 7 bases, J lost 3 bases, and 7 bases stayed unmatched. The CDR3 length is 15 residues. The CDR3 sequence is CASRGLAVGTDTQYF. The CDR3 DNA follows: TGCGCCAGCCGGGGACTAGCGGTGGGTACAGATACGCAGTATTTT.

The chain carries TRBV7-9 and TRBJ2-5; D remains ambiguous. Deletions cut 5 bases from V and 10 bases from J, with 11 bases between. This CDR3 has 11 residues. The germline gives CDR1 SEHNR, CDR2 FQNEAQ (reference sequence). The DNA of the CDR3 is TGTGCCAGCAGCCACCCAGAAGGCCAGTACTTC. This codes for CASSHPEGQYF.

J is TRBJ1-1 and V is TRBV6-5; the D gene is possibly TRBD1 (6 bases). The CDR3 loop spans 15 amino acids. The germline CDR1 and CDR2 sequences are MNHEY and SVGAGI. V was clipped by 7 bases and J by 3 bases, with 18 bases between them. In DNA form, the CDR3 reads TGTGCCAGCATTCCCCAAACAGGGTTGCACACTGAAGCTTTCTTT. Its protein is CASIPQTGLHTEAFF.

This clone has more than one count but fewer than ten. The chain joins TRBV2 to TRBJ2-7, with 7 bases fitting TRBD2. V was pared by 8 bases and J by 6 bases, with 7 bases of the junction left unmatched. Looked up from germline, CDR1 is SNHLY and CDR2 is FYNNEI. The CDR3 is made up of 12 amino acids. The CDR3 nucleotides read TGTGCCAGCGGACTAGTACCTAGCGAGCAGTACTTC. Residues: CASGLVPSEQYF.

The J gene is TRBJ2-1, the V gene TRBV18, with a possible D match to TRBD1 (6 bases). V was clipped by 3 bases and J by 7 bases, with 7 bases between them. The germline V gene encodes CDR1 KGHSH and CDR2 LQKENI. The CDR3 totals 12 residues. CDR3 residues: CASSPQGNEQFF. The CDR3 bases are TGTGCCAGCTCACCCCAGGGGAATGAGCAGTTCTTC.